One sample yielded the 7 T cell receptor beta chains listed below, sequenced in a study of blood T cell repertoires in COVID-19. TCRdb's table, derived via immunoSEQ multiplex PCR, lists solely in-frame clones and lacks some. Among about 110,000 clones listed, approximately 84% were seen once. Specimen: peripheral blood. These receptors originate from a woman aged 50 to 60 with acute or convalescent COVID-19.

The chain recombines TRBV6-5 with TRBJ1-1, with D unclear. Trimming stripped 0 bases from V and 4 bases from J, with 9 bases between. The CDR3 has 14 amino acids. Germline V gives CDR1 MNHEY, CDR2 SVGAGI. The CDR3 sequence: CASSYSFGGTEAFF. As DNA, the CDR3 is TGTGCCAGCAGTTACTCTTTTGGAGGCACTGAAGCTTTCTTT.

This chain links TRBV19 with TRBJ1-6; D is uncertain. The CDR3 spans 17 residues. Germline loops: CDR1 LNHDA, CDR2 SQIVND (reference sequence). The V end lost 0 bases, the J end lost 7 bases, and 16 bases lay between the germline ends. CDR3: CASSIDRSEATNSPLHF. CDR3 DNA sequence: TGTGCCAGTAGTATAGATCGTTCCGAAGCGACGAATTCACCCCTCCACTTT. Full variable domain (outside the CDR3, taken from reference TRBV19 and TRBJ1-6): DGGITQSPKYLFRKEGQNVTLSCEQNLNHDAMYWYRQDPGQGLRLIYYSQIVNDFQKGDIAEGYSVSREKKESFPLTVTSAQKNPTAFYLCASSIDRSEATNSPLHFGNGTRLTVT.

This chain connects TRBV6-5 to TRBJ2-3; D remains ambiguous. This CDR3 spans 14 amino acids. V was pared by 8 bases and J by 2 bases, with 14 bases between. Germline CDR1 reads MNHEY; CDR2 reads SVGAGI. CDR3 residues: CASSRAFLTDTQYF. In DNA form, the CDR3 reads TGTGCCAGCTCACGAGCCTTTCTCACAGATACGCAGTATTTT.

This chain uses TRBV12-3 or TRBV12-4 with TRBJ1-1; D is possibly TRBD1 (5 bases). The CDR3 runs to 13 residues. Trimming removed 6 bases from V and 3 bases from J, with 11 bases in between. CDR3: CASRPRGDTEAFF. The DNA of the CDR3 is TGTGCCAGCAGGCCTCGGGGGGACACTGAAGCTTTCTTT.

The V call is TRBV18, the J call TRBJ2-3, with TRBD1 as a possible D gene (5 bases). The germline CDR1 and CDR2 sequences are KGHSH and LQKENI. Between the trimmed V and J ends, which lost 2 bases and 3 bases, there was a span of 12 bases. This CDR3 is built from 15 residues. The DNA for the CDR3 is TGTGCCAGCTCACCAAACGGACAACCTACAGATACGCAGTATTTT. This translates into CASSPNGQPTDTQYF.

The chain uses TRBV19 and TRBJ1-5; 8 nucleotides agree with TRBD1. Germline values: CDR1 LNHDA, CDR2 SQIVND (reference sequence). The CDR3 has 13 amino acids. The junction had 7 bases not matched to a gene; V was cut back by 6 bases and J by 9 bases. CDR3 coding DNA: TGTGCCAGTAGGGGACAGGACCGCCGGCCCCAGCATTTT. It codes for CASRGQDRRPQHF.

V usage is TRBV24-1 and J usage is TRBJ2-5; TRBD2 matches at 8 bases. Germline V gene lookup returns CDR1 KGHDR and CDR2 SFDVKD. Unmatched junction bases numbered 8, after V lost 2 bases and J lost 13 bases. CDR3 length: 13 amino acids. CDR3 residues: CATSDSLGGVRYF. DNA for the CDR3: TGTGCCACCAGTGATTCCCTCGGGGGGGTTAGGTACTTC.